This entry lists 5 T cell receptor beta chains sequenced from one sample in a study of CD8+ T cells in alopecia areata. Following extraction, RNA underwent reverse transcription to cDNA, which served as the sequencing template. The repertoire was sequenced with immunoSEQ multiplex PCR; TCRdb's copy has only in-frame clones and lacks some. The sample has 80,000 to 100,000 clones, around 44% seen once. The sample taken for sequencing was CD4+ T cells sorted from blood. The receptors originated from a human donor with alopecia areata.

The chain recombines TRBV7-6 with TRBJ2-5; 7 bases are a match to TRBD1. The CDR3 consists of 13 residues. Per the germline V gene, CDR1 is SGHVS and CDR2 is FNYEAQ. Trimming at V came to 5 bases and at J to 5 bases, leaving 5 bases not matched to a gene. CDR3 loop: CASSPDRMETQYF. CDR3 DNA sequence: TGTGCCAGCAGCCCGGACAGGATGGAGACCCAGTACTTC.

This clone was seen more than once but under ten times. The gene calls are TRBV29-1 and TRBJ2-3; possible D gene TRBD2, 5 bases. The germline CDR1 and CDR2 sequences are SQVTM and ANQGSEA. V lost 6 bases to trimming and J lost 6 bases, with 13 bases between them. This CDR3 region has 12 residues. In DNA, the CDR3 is TGCAGCGTGAGGGCGAGTGGCGATACGCAGTATTTT. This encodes CSVRASGDTQYF.

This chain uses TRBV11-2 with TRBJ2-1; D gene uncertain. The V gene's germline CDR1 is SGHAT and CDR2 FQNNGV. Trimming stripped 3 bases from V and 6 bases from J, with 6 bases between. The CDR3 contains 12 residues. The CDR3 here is CASSFYGNEQFF. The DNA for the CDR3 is TGTGCCAGCAGCTTCTATGGCAATGAGCAGTTCTTC.

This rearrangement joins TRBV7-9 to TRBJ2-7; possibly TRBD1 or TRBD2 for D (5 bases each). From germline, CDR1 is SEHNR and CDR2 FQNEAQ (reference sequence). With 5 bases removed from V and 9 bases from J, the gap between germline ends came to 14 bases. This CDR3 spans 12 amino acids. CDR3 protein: CASSLARDGQYF. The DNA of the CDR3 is TGTGCCAGCAGCCTTGCCCGGGACGGGCAGTACTTC.

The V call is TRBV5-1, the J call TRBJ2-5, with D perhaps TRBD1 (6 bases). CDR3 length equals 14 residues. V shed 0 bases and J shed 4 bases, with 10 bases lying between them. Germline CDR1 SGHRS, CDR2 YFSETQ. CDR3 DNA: TGCGCCAGCAGCTTGGAGGCCAGGGGAGAGACCCAGTACTTC. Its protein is CASSLEARGETQYF.